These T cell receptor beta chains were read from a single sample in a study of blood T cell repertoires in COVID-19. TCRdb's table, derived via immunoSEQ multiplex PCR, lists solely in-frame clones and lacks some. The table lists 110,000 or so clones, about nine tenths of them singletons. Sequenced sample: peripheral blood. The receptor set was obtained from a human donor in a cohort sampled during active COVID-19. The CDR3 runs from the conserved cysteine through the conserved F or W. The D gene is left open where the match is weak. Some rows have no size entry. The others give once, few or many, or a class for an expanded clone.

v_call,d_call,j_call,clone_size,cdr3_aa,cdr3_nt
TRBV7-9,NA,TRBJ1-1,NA,CASSDSDTEAFF,TGTGCCAGCTCCGACTCGGACACTGAAGCTTTCTTT
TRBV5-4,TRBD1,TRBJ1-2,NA,CASKANRGGAYGYTF,TGTGCCAGCAAAGCAAACAGGGGGGGGGCCTATGGCTACACCTTC
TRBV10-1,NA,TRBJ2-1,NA,CASSERWEAGNEQFF,TGCGCCAGCAGTGAGCGGTGGGAGGCTGGGAATGAGCAGTTCTTC
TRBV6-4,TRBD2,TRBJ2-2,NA,CASRREGTGELFF,TGTGCCAGCAGGAGGGAGGGCACCGGGGAGCTGTTTTTT
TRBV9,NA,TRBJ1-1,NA,CASSRDTQNTEAFF,TGTGCCAGCAGTCGGGACACTCAGAACACTGAAGCTTTCTTT
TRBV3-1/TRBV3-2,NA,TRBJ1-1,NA,CASSRTGLDTEAFF,TGTGCCAGCAGCCGCACAGGGTTGGACACTGAAGCTTTCTTT
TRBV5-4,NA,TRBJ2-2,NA,CASTGKGGGYGELFF,TGTGCCAGCACCGGAAAAGGGGGGGGCTACGGGGAGCTGTTTTTT
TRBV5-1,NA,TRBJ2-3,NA,CASSLVTEHSYTDTQYF,TGCGCCAGCAGCTTGGTAACAGAACATTCTTACACAGATACGCAGTATTTT
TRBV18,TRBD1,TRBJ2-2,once,CASSPRQGTAAGELFF,TGTGCCAGCTCCCCCAGACAGGGGACGGCGGCCGGGGAGCTGTTTTTT
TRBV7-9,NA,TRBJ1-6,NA,CASSAGGIWTDSPLHF,TGTGCCAGCAGCGCCGGGGGGATCTGGACTGATTCACCCCTCCACTTT